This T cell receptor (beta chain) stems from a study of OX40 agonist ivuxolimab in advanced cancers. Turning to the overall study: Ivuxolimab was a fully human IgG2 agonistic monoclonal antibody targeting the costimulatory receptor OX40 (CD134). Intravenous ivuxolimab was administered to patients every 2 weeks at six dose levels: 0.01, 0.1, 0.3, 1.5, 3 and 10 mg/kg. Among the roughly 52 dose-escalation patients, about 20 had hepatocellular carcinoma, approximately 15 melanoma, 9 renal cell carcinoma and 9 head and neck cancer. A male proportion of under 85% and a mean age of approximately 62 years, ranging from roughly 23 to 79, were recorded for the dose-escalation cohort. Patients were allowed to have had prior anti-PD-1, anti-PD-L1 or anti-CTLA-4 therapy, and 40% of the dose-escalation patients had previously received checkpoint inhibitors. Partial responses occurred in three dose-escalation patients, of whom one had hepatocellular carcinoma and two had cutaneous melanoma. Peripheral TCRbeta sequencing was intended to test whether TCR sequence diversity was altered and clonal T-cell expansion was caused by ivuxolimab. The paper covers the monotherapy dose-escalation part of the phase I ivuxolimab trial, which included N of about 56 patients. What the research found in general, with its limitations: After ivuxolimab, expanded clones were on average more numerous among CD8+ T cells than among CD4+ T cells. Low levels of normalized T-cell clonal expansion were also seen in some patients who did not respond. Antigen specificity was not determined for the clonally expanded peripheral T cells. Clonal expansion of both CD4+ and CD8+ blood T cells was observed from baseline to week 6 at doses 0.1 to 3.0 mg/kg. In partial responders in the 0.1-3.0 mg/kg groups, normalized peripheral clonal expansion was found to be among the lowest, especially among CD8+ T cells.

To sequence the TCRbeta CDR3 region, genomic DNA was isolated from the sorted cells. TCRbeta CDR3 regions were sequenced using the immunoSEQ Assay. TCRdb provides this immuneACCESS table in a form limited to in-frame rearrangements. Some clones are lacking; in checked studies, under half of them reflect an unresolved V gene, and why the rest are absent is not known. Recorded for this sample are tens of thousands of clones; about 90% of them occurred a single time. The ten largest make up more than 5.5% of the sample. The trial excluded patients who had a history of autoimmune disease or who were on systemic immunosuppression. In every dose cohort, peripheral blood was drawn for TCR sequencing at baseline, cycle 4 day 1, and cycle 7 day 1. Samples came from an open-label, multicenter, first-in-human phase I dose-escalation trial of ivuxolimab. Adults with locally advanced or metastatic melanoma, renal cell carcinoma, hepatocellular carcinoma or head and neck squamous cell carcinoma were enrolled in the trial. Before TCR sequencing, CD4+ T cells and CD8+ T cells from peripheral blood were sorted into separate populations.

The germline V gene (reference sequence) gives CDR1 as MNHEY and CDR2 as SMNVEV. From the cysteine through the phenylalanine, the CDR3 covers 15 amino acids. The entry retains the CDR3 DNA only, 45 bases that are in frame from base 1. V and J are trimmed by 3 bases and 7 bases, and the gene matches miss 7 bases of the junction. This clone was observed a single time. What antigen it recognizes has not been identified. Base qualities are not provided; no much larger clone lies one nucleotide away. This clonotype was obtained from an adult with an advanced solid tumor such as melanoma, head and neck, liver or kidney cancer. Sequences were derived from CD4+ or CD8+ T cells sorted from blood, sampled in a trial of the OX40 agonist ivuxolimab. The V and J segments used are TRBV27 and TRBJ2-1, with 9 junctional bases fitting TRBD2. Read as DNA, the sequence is TGTGCCAGCAGTTTTGGACTAGCGCCCAAAAATGAGCAGTTCTTC. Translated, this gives CASSFGLAPKNEQFF.